A selection of T cell receptor beta chains follows, all from one sample in a study of human T cells and chemical hapten exposure. Using its own MiXCR run on the RACE reads, TCRdb lists one record per CDR3 protein. Here the sample spans roughly 89,000 distinct CDR3 sequences, approximately 11% being singletons. The source was whole blood, collected in connection with sensitization to the hapten diphenylcyclopropenone (DPC). These receptors all stem from a woman in her thirties with alopecia areata. Some clones in this sample may be carry-over from other donors' samples. CDR3s include the opening cysteine and the closing phenylalanine or tryptophan. A D gene is named only where the DNA matches it firmly. Clone size is given for some rows only: seen once, a few or many times, or a class if the clone is expanded.

CDR3 protein,CDR3 DNA,D gene,J gene,V gene,clone size
CASSDQGWTGELFF,TGCGCCAGCAGCGACCAGGGGTGGACCGGGGAGCTGTTTTTT,NA,TRBJ2-2,TRBV5-1,NA
CASSGATGELFF,TGTGCCAGCTCGGGGGCCACCGGGGAGCTGTTTTTT,NA,TRBJ2-2,TRBV7-3,many
CASSYPGQRRLETQYF,TGTGCCAGCAGTTACCCCGGACAGCGGCGTTTAGAGACCCAGTACTTC,NA,TRBJ2-5,TRBV6-6,many
CASSRGLAGGRNEQFF,TGTGCCAGCAGCCGTGGACTAGCGGGAGGGAGGAATGAGCAGTTCTTC,TRBD2,TRBJ2-1,TRBV12-3/TRBV12-4,NA
CVSSLLGSGSNEKLFF,TGTGTCAGCAGCTTGCTAGGGTCCGGGTCTAATGAAAAACTGTTTTTT,NA,TRBJ1-4,TRBV5-6,few
CASTRGTGADNEQFF,TGTGCCAGCACCAGGGGGACAGGGGCCGACAATGAGCAGTTCTTC,TRBD1,TRBJ2-1,TRBV28,NA
CAAGQGDYQPQHF,TGTGCCGCCGGGCAGGGGGATTATCAGCCCCAGCATTTT,TRBD1,TRBJ1-5,TRBV6-2/TRBV6-3,NA
CAWIRGSGYGYTF,TGTGCCTGGATAAGAGGGTCTGGATATGGCTACACCTTC,NA,TRBJ1-2,TRBV30,many
CASSPVASFNTEAFF,TGTGCCAGCAGCCCCGTGGCCAGCTTTAACACTGAAGCTTTCTTT,NA,TRBJ1-1,TRBV13,many
CASSSRPGGAVKQPQHF,TGTGCCAGCAGTTCCCGGCCAGGGGGCGCGGTGAAGCAGCCCCAGCATTTT,TRBD1,TRBJ1-5,TRBV28,many
CASSLTTSGLRWDQYF,TGTGCCAGCAGCCTGACGACTAGCGGGTTGCGGTGGGACCAGTACTTC,TRBD2,TRBJ2-5,TRBV7-2,many
CASSPTGQGSTEAFF,TGTGCCAGCTCACCTACGGGACAGGGAAGCACTGAAGCTTTCTTT,TRBD1,TRBJ1-1,TRBV18,many
CASSPPSGSNYGYTF,TGTGCCAGCTCACCACCGTCCGGCTCCAACTATGGCTACACCTTC,NA,TRBJ1-2,TRBV18,NA
CASSLGKREAFF,TGTGCCAGCAGCTTAGGAAAGAGAGAAGCTTTCTTT,NA,TRBJ1-1,TRBV11-1,few
CASSETMMGSNGYTF,TGTGCCAGCAGTGAGACTATGATGGGAAGTAACGGCTACACCTTC,NA,TRBJ1-2,TRBV6-4,few
CSVGDSSPLHF,TGCAGCGTTGGGGACAGCTCACCCCTCCACTTT,TRBD1,TRBJ1-6,TRBV29-1,NA
CSVAWTVKETQYF,TGCAGCGTTGCTTGGACAGTCAAAGAGACCCAGTACTTC,NA,TRBJ2-5,TRBV29-1,NA
CAISGPQGHNEQFF,TGTGCCATCAGTGGCCCCCAAGGGCACAATGAGCAGTTCTTC,NA,TRBJ2-1,TRBV10-3,many
CASTHRPDTEAFF,TGTGCCAGCACCCACAGGCCGGACACTGAAGCTTTCTTT,NA,TRBJ1-1,TRBV12-3/TRBV12-4,many
CASSLLKTQYF,TGTGCCAGCAGCCTTTTGAAGACCCAGTACTTC,NA,TRBJ2-5,TRBV11-2,many
CAWIPGQGFGNTEAFF,TGTGCCTGGATCCCGGGACAGGGGTTTGGTAACACTGAAGCTTTCTTT,TRBD1,TRBJ1-1,TRBV30,few
CASSSLETQYF,TGTGCCAGCAGTTCCCTAGAAACGCAGTATTTT,NA,TRBJ2-3,TRBV6-1,NA
CASSADSIKYNEQFF,TGTGCCAGCAGTGCGGACAGCATAAAGTACAATGAGCAGTTCTTC,NA,TRBJ2-1,TRBV6-2/TRBV6-3,many
CASSLRAAGANVLTF,TGTGCCAGCTCACTCAGGGCGGCTGGGGCCAACGTCCTGACTTTC,NA,TRBJ2-6,TRBV18,many
CASSYVTSGSGTDTQYF,TGTGCCAGCAGTTACGTGACTAGCGGGAGCGGCACAGATACGCAGTATTTT,TRBD2,TRBJ2-3,TRBV6-5,NA
CASCFLAGTNNEQFF,TGTGCCAGCTGCTTCTTAGCGGGAACCAACAATGAGCAGTTCTTC,TRBD2,TRBJ2-1,TRBV7-9,NA